This entry lists 10 T cell receptor beta chains sequenced from one sample in a study of cytomegalovirus exposure and HLA in healthy donors. PCR was performed using 60 Vbeta and 13 Jbeta primers. Some clones are missing from TCRdb's copy, which holds only in-frame ones; the method was immunoSEQ multiplex PCR. The data contain roughly 230,000 clones, roughly 91% of them seen just once; the ten biggest clones take up 1.5% to 2%. What was sequenced was PBMCs. The receptors originated from a girl aged 2-9 years in good health and CMV-seronegative.

The chain uses TRBV7-3 and TRBJ2-2; D unresolved. Trimming removed 3 bases from V and 7 bases from J, with 18 bases in between. The CDR3 consists of 16 residues. CDR1 is SGHTA and CDR2 is FQGTGA in the germline V gene. DNA of the CDR3: TGTGCCAGCAGCTTGGTCCCCCTGGCAGGCAACGGGGAGCTGTTTTTT. This sequence encodes CASSLVPLAGNGELFF.

The chain joins TRBV5-4 to TRBJ1-1, with D tentatively TRBD1 (6 bases). The CDR3 totals 16 residues. V lost 4 bases and J 0 bases, leaving 16 bases between the germline ends. Germline assignment: CDR1 SGHNT and CDR2 YYREEE (reference sequence). The CDR3 DNA is TGTGCCAGCAGCCCCCAGGGGCCGGGAATGAACACTGAAGCTTTCTTT. Its protein product is CASSPQGPGMNTEAFF.

V gene TRBV5-8 combines with J gene TRBJ2-1; TRBD2 is a possible D gene (6 bases). Germline CDR1 and CDR2: SGHTS and YDEGEE. The CDR3 is 15 amino acids. V gave up 3 bases and J gave up 4 bases, with 14 bases separating them. Here the CDR3 reads CASSSSGLDYNEQFF. DNA for the CDR3: TGTGCCAGCAGCTCCTCGGGACTGGATTACAATGAGCAGTTCTTC.

The V gene is TRBV19, the J gene TRBJ1-1, with D uncertain. Deletions cut 7 bases from V and 3 bases from J, with 12 bases between. CDR3 length: 13 amino acids. Germline V gene data show CDR1 as LNHDA and CDR2 as SQIVND (reference sequence). DNA for the CDR3: TGTGCCAGTACGGATCAGGATTACACTGAAGCTTTCTTT. Protein sequence: CASTDQDYTEAFF.

The chain links TRBV4-1 to TRBJ2-7; 7 bases match TRBD1. J gave up 5 bases and V 0 bases, and 16 bases lay outside the gene matches. The CDR3 consists of 18 residues. From germline, CDR1 is MGHRA and CDR2 YSYEKL. The CDR3 sequence: CASSQDQLALDRDNEQYF. The CDR3 bases are TGCGCCAGCAGCCAAGACCAATTGGCTCTCGACAGGGACAACGAGCAGTACTTC.

The sample holds one count of this clone. The chain is built from TRBV6-1 and TRBJ2-2; D is perhaps TRBD1 (6 bases). CDR3 length: 15 amino acids. Trimming pared 7 bases from V and 7 bases from J, leaving 19 bases between. Germline CDR1 reads MNHNS; CDR2 reads SASEGT. CDR3 residues: CASTLTHSGDGELFF. CDR3 coding DNA: TGTGCCAGCACCTTGACTCACTCAGGGGACGGGGAGCTGTTTTTT.

The gene calls are TRBV10-2 and TRBJ1-1; possibly TRBD1 for D (6 bases). This CDR3 region has 14 residues. V lost 2 bases and J lost 1, with 8 bases in between. CDR1 is WSHSY, CDR2 SAAADI, per germline. The CDR3 nucleotides read TGCGCCAGCAGTGAGGGACAGTGGAACACTGAAGCTTTCTTT. Residues: CASSEGQWNTEAFF.

The chain has TRBV5-1 and TRBJ1-2, with 9 bases identical to TRBD1. Germline V gene lookup returns CDR1 SGHRS and CDR2 YFSETQ. With V trimmed by 2 bases and J by 3 bases, 2 bases remained unmatched. CDR3 length: 14 residues. The CDR3 nucleotides are TGCGCCAGCAGCTTACAGGGGGCTGACTATGGCTACACCTTC. It codes for CASSLQGADYGYTF.

This chain joins TRBV2 and TRBJ1-2; D remains unclear. Trimming cost V 8 bases and J 4 bases, with 11 bases left between them. Germline V gives CDR1 SNHLY, CDR2 FYNNEI. This CDR3 is built from 12 residues. In DNA form, the CDR3 reads TGTGCCAGCTTAGGAGCTGCCTATGGCTACACCTTC. It is translated as CASLGAAYGYTF.

The V gene is TRBV7-2, the J gene TRBJ1-4; TRBD1 is a possible D gene (5 bases). V was shortened by 0 bases and J by 8 bases, with 13 bases between the two germline ends. The CDR3 contains 15 residues. The V gene's germline CDR1 is SGHTA and CDR2 FQGNSA. The CDR3 DNA follows: TGTGCCAGCAGCTTAGCAGGGACTAAGGGGGAAAAACTGTTTTTT. Translation gives CASSLAGTKGEKLFF. Combining the CDR3 with reference TRBV7-2 and TRBJ1-4 gives the whole variable domain GAGVSQSPSNKVTEKGKDVELRCDPISGHTALYWYRQSLGQGLEFLIYFQGNSAPDKSGLPSDRFSAERTGGSVSTLTIQRTQQEDSAVYLCASSLAGTKGEKLFFGSGTQLSVL.